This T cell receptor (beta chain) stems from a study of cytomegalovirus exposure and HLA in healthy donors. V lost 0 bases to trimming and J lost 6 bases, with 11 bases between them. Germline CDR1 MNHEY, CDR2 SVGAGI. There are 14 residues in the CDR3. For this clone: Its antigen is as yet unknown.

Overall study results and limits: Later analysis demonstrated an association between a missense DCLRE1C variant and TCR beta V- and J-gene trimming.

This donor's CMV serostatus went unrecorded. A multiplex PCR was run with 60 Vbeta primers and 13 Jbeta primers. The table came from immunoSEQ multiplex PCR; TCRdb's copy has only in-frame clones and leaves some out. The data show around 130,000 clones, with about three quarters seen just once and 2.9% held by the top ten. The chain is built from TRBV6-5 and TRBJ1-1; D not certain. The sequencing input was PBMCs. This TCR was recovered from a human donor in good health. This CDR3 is CASSYSTLAAEAFF. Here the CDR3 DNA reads TGTGCCAGCAGTTACTCGACTCTTGCCGCTGAAGCTTTCTTT.